The TCR beta chain described here comes from a study of control samples from healthy donors and cancer patients. The CDR3 covers 16 residues. The ends lost 0 bases at V and 6 bases at J; junction bases unmatched: 11. Germline V gives CDR1 MGHRA, CDR2 YSYEKL. Produced via immunoSEQ multiplex PCR; TCRdb's table is partial and in-frame only. Of nearly 200,000 clones listed, about 90% were seen once; the top ten hold roughly 1.9%. The genes are TRBV4-1 and TRBJ2-7; 7 bases line up with TRBD1. The sample taken for sequencing was blood. This receptor was taken from a man aged 25-40 years in good health. The CDR3 region is CASSQDQGQILLEQYF. CDR3 DNA sequence: TGCGCCAGCAGCCAAGATCAGGGACAGATCCTCCTCGAGCAGTACTTC.